This entry lists 20 T cell receptor beta chains sequenced from one sample in a study of blood T cell repertoires in COVID-19. Method: immunoSEQ multiplex PCR; TCRdb's copy keeps in-frame clones and lacks some. The data hold 250,000 to 400,000 clones, with 85% to 90% observed a single time. The sample taken for sequencing was peripheral blood. These receptors were taken from a woman aged 30 to 39 with COVID-19, enrolled during active disease.

A single count supports this clone. The chain joins TRBV11-2 to TRBJ2-3; D is perhaps TRBD1 (6 bases). Trimming stripped 4 bases from V and 6 bases from J, with 17 bases between. Per germline, CDR1 SGHAT and CDR2 FQNNGV. The CDR3 has 15 residues. CDR3 DNA: TGTGCCAGCAGCTCCAGGGGCGCCAGGGCCGATACGCAGTATTTT. It is translated as CASSSRGARADTQYF.

This clone was detected only once. The same CDR3 arises from other DNA sequences in this sample as well. The chain joins TRBV5-1 to TRBJ2-7; 9 positions agree with TRBD1. The germline V gene has CDR1 SGHRS and CDR2 YFSETQ. The ends lost 4 bases at V and 3 bases at J; junction bases unmatched: 5. This CDR3 region has 14 residues. The DNA for the CDR3 is TGCGCCAGCAGCCCCCCGGGACAGGGCTACGAGCAGTACTTC. Translation: CASSPPGQGYEQYF.

The chain couples TRBV10-3 to TRBJ1-2; 10 bases are a match to TRBD1. Looked up from germline, CDR1 is ENHRY and CDR2 is SYGVKD. The CDR3 runs to 17 residues. J gave up 3 bases and V 4 bases, and 11 bases lay outside the gene matches. DNA for the CDR3: TGTGCCATCAGTGGGCGACAGGGGGCGGATAAAGACTATGGCTACACCTTC. Its protein is CAISGRQGADKDYGYTF.

The rearrangement joins TRBV7-7 to TRBJ2-2; TRBD2 agrees at 15 bases. The trim removed 4 bases at V and 5 bases at J, leaving 8 bases unmatched. This CDR3 comprises 18 residues. In germline, CDR1 is SSHAT, CDR2 FNYEAQ (reference sequence). CDR3 region: CASSYLPGTSGGTGELFF. The CDR3 DNA reads as TGTGCCAGCAGCTACCTACCCGGGACTAGCGGGGGGACCGGGGAGCTGTTTTTT.

The V and J genes are TRBV10-3 and TRBJ2-7; TRBD1 is a possible D gene (6 bases). Germline values: CDR1 ENHRY, CDR2 SYGVKD. This CDR3 is 14 amino acids long. Deletions cut 6 bases from V and 6 bases from J, with 18 bases between. CDR3 coding DNA: TGTGCCATCAGCAACAGGGTTAGTGACGCCGAGCAGTACTTC. Its protein product is CAISNRVSDAEQYF.

Note on this clone: The same CDR3 also results from other DNA sequences found in this sample. The chain employs TRBV5-1 and TRBJ2-3, with unresolved D. V was shortened by 0 bases and J by 0 bases, with 5 bases between the two germline ends. Germline-derived CDR1 and CDR2 are SGHRS and YFSETQ. The CDR3 spans 14 residues. CDR3 loop: CASSLGQSTDTQYF. The CDR3 coding sequence is TGCGCCAGCAGCTTGGGACAAAGCACAGATACGCAGTATTTT.

This chain connects TRBV19 to TRBJ2-2, with D maybe TRBD1 (5 bases). This CDR3 spans 15 amino acids. Trimming removed 3 bases at V and 1 base at J, with 9 bases between. Per germline, CDR1 LNHDA and CDR2 SQIVND (reference sequence). CDR3 bases: TGTGCCAGTAGTATTTGGGGCAGGAACACCGGGGAGCTGTTTTTT. It specifies CASSIWGRNTGELFF.

The gene calls are TRBV7-9 and TRBJ1-4; 7 bases are shared with TRBD1. There are 14 residues in the CDR3. Losses at the gene ends were 5 bases for V and 4 bases for J; bases not matched to a gene: 4. Per the germline V gene, CDR1 is SEHNR and CDR2 is FQNEAQ (reference sequence). The CDR3 here is CASSIGQDNEKLFF. In DNA form, the CDR3 reads TGTGCCAGCAGCATAGGACAGGATAATGAAAAACTGTTTTTT.

The genes are TRBV6-5 and TRBJ1-4, with a tentative D call TRBD1 (5 bases). From germline, CDR1 is MNHEY and CDR2 SVGAGI. CDR3 size: 15 residues. V lost 7 bases to trimming and J lost 7 bases, with 19 bases between them. CDR3 sequence (DNA): TGTGCCAGCACCACTTTTCTAGGGGTCGGTGAAAAACTGTTTTTT. Translated, it gives CASTTFLGVGEKLFF.

V and J are TRBV27 and TRBJ2-1; no definite D call. CDR3 size: 12 residues. V was shortened by 3 bases and J by 9 bases, with 9 bases between the two germline ends. Germline assignment: CDR1 MNHEY and CDR2 SMNVEV (reference sequence). This CDR3 reads CASSFLGAEQFF. The DNA of the CDR3 is TGTGCCAGCAGTTTCCTCGGAGCTGAGCAGTTCTTC.

The rearrangement links TRBV7-6 to TRBJ2-1, with 8 bases fitting TRBD2. The CDR3 is 16 amino acids. Germline-derived CDR1 and CDR2 are SGHVS and FNYEAQ. Trimming removed 5 bases from V and 3 bases from J; junction bases left unmatched: 9. CDR3 nucleotides: TGTGCCAGCAGCCCTTTAGCGGGGCCCCACTACAATGAGCAGTTCTTC. As protein: CASSPLAGPHYNEQFF.

This chain joins TRBV12-3 or TRBV12-4 and TRBJ1-1, with a tentative D call TRBD1 (5 bases). The CDR3 is 12 residues long. Between the trimmed V and J ends, which lost 6 bases and 5 bases, there was a span of 10 bases. The CDR3 protein is CASRMKGTEAFF. CDR3 sequence (DNA): TGTGCCAGCAGAATGAAGGGGACTGAAGCTTTCTTT.

The CDR3 loop is CASSRRPQVGIAGYTF. Written as DNA, the CDR3 is TGTGCCAGCAGTCGACGACCCCAGGTAGGAATCGCTGGCTACACCTTC. The chain is built from TRBV3-1 (or the pseudogene TRBV3-2) and TRBJ1-2; no clear D. Germline V gene sequence: CDR1 LGHDT, CDR2 YNNKEL (reference sequence). Trimming took off 6 bases at V and 7 bases at J, with 24 bases between the two ends. The CDR3 totals 16 residues.

About this clone: The sample carries other DNA sequences with the same CDR3. The DNA for the CDR3 is TGCGCCAGCAGCTTGGCAGGGGGGAACACTGAAGCTTTCTTT. Protein product: CASSLAGGNTEAFF. This rearrangement joins TRBV5-1 to TRBJ1-1, with 7 bases matching TRBD1. The V gene's germline CDR1 is SGHRS and CDR2 YFSETQ. The CDR3 is 14 residues long. V was clipped by 0 bases and J by 1 base; unmatched bases: 0.

This chain links TRBV5-4 with TRBJ2-2, with TRBD1 matching 7 bases. There are 17 residues in the CDR3. Trimming cost V 4 bases and J 4 bases; bases outside gene matches: 13. Germline-derived CDR1 and CDR2 are SGHNT and YYREEE (reference sequence). The CDR3 here is CASSTGVRGGGTGELFF. Written as DNA, the CDR3 is TGTGCCAGCAGCACCGGAGTTCGAGGGGGCGGCACCGGGGAGCTGTTTTTT.

The chain is built from TRBV19 and TRBJ1-5, with 7 nucleotides matching TRBD1. CDR3 length equals 15 residues. Per germline, CDR1 LNHDA and CDR2 SQIVND (reference sequence). Unmatched junction bases numbered 7, after V lost 3 bases and J lost 5 bases. The CDR3, as DNA: TGTGCCAGTAGTATGACAGTTACAGGGGATCAGCCCCAGCATTTT. It encodes CASSMTVTGDQPQHF. Full variable domain (missing parts from reference TRBV19 and TRBJ1-5): DGGITQSPKYLFRKEGQNVTLSCEQNLNHDAMYWYRQDPGQGLRLIYYSQIVNDFQKGDIAEGYSVSREKKESFPLTVTSAQKNPTAFYLCASSMTVTGDQPQHFGDGTRLSIL.

The V gene is TRBV5-1, the J gene TRBJ2-1; 9 bases line up with TRBD1. Germline V gives CDR1 SGHRS, CDR2 YFSETQ. Trimming took 2 bases from V and 4 from J; bases not matched to a gene: 4. This CDR3 is built from 15 residues. CDR3: CASSFGTGNYNEQFF. The CDR3 DNA follows: TGCGCCAGCAGCTTCGGGACAGGGAATTACAATGAGCAGTTCTTC.

The chain employs TRBV6-5 and TRBJ1-2; D is unclear. CDR1 is MNHEY and CDR2 is SVGAGI in the germline V gene. This CDR3 contains 13 residues. V was shortened by 6 bases and J by 5 bases, with 13 bases between the two germline ends. CDR3 amino acids: CASSRRTGYGYTF. CDR3 bases: TGTGCCAGCAGCCGGCGGACTGGGTATGGCTACACCTTC.

The rearrangement joins TRBV4-1 to TRBJ2-3, with 10 positions matching TRBD1. The CDR3 runs 16 residues. Germline V lookup: CDR1 MGHRA, CDR2 YSYEKL. Losses at the gene ends were 4 bases for V and 2 bases for J; bases not matched to a gene: 6. The CDR3 spells CASSPLGQGTTDTQYF. The CDR3 DNA reads as TGCGCCAGCAGCCCCCTGGGACAGGGGACCACAGATACGCAGTATTTT.

The J gene is TRBJ1-3, the V gene TRBV27; the D is unclear. CDR3 length: 15 amino acids. Germline-derived CDR1 and CDR2 are MNHEY and SMNVEV (reference sequence). V lost 5 bases, J lost 0 bases, and 11 bases lay in between. The DNA of the CDR3 is TGTGCCAGCAGTCCCCGCGGCCTCTCTGGAAACACCATATATTTT. It codes for CASSPRGLSGNTIYF.